These 6 T cell receptor beta chains came from one sample sequenced in a study of spatial heterogeneity in lung cancer. TCRdb itself ran the 5' RACE reads through MiXCR, one entry per CDR3 protein. The table lists around 32,000 distinct CDR3 sequences, under 11% of them singletons. The time point here: blood at routine non-recurrence follow-up after resection. The material sequenced was PBMCs, taken at follow-up. Receptors originate from a female donor with early-stage non-small cell lung cancer.

This clonotype has only a few counts. This chain uses TRBV2 with TRBJ2-2; 10 nucleotides match TRBD1. Trimming cost V 4 bases and J 3 bases; bases outside gene matches: 2. The CDR3 totals 15 residues. Germline CDR1 SNHLY, CDR2 FYNNEI. CDR3 bases: TGTGCCAGCAGTGCCGACAGGGGGCACACCGGGGAGCTGTTTTTT. This gives the protein CASSADRGHTGELFF.

In its sample, this clonotype is medium-sized. The chain recombines TRBV7-2 with TRBJ1-5, with TRBD1 identical over 9 bases. J gave up 2 bases and V 2 bases, and 13 bases lay outside the gene matches. Looked up from germline, CDR1 is SGHTA and CDR2 is FQGNSA. The CDR3 contains 19 residues. CDR3 sequence: CASSLSGTGPFTGNQPQHF. The CDR3 DNA reads as TGTGCCAGCAGCTTATCCGGGACAGGGCCCTTCACAGGCAATCAGCCCCAGCATTTT.

This clonotype was observed a handful of times. The rearrangement links TRBV7-2 to TRBJ2-3, with TRBD2 matching over 8 bases. After removal of 3 bases from V and 4 bases from J, the junction contained 3 bases not matched to a gene. Germline values: CDR1 SGHTA, CDR2 FQGNSA. The CDR3 runs to 14 residues. The CDR3 protein is CASSLLAGPDTQYF. CDR3 nucleotides: TGTGCCAGCAGCTTGCTAGCGGGTCCAGATACGCAGTATTTT.

This clonotype showed up just a few times. The gene calls are TRBV29-1 and TRBJ2-7, with D uncertain. Trimming removed 4 bases at V and 0 bases at J, with 7 bases between. The CDR3 sequence is 12 residues long. Germline V gene data show CDR1 as SQVTM and CDR2 as ANQGSEA. The DNA for the CDR3 is TGCAGCGTTGTAGTCAGCTCCTACGAGCAGTACTTC. Its translation: CSVVVSSYEQYF.

This clonotype was recorded many times. The J gene is TRBJ2-5, the V gene TRBV6-2 or TRBV6-3; D is uncertain. The CDR3 is made up of 13 amino acids. Trimming removed 7 bases at V and 2 bases at J, with 11 bases between. Germline CDR1 MNHEY, CDR2 SVGEGT. Here the CDR3 DNA reads TGTGCCAGCACCTGGACCTTACAAGAGACCCAGTACTTC. Translation: CASTWTLQETQYF.

This clonotype appeared many times. The gene calls are TRBV20-1 and TRBJ1-6; D remains unclear. The CDR3 spans 16 residues. Germline CDR1 reads DFQATT; CDR2 reads SNEGSKA (reference sequence). V lost 3 bases, J lost 0 bases, and 12 bases lay in between. CDR3 sequence: CSARRTGSSYNSPLHF. In nucleotides, the CDR3 is TGCAGTGCTAGGAGGACGGGGAGCTCCTATAATTCACCCCTCCACTTT.